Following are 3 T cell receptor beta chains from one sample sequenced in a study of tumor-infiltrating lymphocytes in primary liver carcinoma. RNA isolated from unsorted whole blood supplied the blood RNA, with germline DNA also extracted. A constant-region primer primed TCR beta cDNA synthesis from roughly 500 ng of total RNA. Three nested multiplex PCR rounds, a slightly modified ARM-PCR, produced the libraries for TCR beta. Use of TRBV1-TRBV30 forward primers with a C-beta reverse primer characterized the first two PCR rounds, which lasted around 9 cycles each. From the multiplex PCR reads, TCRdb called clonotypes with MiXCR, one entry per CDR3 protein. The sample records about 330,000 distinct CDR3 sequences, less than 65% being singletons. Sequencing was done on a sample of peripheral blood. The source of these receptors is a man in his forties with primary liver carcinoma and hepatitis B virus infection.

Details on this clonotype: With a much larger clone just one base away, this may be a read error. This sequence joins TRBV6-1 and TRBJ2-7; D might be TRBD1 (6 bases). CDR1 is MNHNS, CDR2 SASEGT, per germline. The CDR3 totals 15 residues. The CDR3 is CANSEIPPGDIEQYF. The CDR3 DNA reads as TGTGCCAACAGTGAAATCCCCCCCGGGGACATCGAGCAGTACTTC.

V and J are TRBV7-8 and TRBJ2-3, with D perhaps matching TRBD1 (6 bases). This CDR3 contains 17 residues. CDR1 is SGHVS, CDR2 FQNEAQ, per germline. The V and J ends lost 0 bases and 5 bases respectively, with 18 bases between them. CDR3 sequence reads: CASSLAGILGARDTQYF. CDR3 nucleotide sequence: TGTGCCAGCAGCTTAGCGGGTATCTTGGGGGCGCGAGATACGCAGTATTTT.

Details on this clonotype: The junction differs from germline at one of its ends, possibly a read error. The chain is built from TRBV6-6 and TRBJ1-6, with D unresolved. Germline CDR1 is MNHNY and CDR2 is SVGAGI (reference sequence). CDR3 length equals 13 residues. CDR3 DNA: TGTGCCAGAAGTTACTTGACGGACTCACCCCTCCACTTT. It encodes CARSYLTDSPLHF.